This T cell receptor (beta chain) was documented in a study of T cells in Graves' hyperthyroidism and ophthalmopathy. Whole-study context: Upon initial diagnosis and before any treatment, peripheral blood was collected.

It was approximately 9.4 ml of fresh peripheral blood that supplied the PBMCs. Amplification yielded TCR beta CDR3 regions, with RNA transcripts as the source. First-round RT-PCR of the TCR CDR3 relied on the HTBI primer set. MiXCR, run by TCRdb on the multiplex PCR reads, gives a single entry per CDR3 protein. The sample consists of more than 300,000 distinct CDR3 sequences, roughly 18% of them appearing once. At least ten counts were recorded for this clonotype. Germline CDR1 and CDR2: KGHSH and LQKENI. The V end lost 1 base, the J end lost 3 bases, and 9 bases lay between the germline ends. The CDR3 consists of 14 residues.

The TCR comes from a young man with Graves' ophthalmopathy. The sequenced sample consisted of blood. The J gene is TRBJ2-5, the V gene TRBV18, with a weak D call TRBD1 (6 bases). CDR3: CASSPLDSEETQYF. The CDR3 DNA sequence: TGTGCCAGCTCACCACTGGACAGCGAAGAGACCCAGTACTTC.